The entry below describes one T cell receptor beta chain. Its antigen is unknown. The data belong to a study of OX40 agonist ivuxolimab in advanced cancers. Study-wide context: Treatment of patients was with ivuxolimab, an agonistic anti-OX40 (CD134) antibody. Previous treatment with anti-PD-1, anti-PD-L1 or anti-CTLA-4 therapy was allowed; approximately 40% had received some.

Libraries were prepared by immunoSEQ multiplex PCR; TCRdb keeps only in-frame clonotypes and omits some of them. The data hold approximately 24,000 clones, with more than 80% observed a single time. Study observations and caveats: Blood T cells, both CD4+ and CD8+, expanded clonally by week 6 at 0.1 to 3.0 mg/kg.

There are 15 residues in the CDR3. Germline loops: CDR1 MNHEY, CDR2 SMNVEV (reference sequence). V was pared by 3 bases and J by 9 bases, with 11 bases of the junction left unmatched. The V and J genes are TRBV27 and TRBJ2-1; 7 bases fit TRBD2. Material: CD4+ or CD8+ T cells sorted from blood, obtained in a trial of the OX40 agonist ivuxolimab. The receptor was derived from an adult with an advanced solid tumor such as melanoma, head and neck, liver or kidney cancer. As DNA, the CDR3 is TGTGCCAGCAGTTTGGGCGGGGGTGGAAAGAGTGAGCAGTTCTTC. Residues: CASSLGGGGKSEQFF.